The 9 T cell receptor beta chains given below trace back to one sample, sequenced in a study of T cells after yellow fever vaccination. One entry per CDR3 protein, called by TCRdb with MiXCR from the 5' RACE reads. This table has around 350,000 distinct CDR3 sequences, about 6.2% appearing once. The specimen comprised PBMCs, sampled 5 days after the yellow fever booster vaccination. The receptors were gathered from a man aged 25-45 years who received the YFV17D yellow fever vaccine.

The chain combines TRBV29-1 with TRBJ2-3, with 13 bases identical to TRBD2. V was clipped by 4 bases and J by 2 bases; unmatched bases: 9. This CDR3 comprises 17 residues. Looked up from germline, CDR1 is SQVTM and CDR2 is ANQGSEA. The CDR3 loop is CSVVLLAGGPTTDTQYF. The CDR3 coding sequence is TGCAGCGTTGTGTTACTAGCGGGAGGGCCGACCACAGATACGCAGTATTTT.

This clonotype showed up many times. This chain joins TRBV5-6 and TRBJ2-1, with D possibly TRBD1 on 5 matching bases. The CDR3 sequence is 11 residues long. The germline V gene has CDR1 SGHDT and CDR2 YYEEEE. V lost 0 bases and J 15 bases, leaving 10 bases between the germline ends. CDR3 sequence reads: CASSLAGRLFF. CDR3 in DNA: TGTGCCAGCAGCTTGGCAGGGCGGCTGTTCTTC.

This clonotype was observed at least ten times. The chain joins TRBV5-6 to TRBJ1-6; a weak D match, TRBD1 (5 bases). V shed 0 bases and J shed 8 bases, with 9 bases lying between them. Per the germline V gene, CDR1 is SGHDT and CDR2 is YYEEEE. There are 14 residues in the CDR3. CDR3 nucleotides: TGTGCCAGCAGCTTGGAGAGGGGTGATTCACCCCTCCACTTT. Translation: CASSLERGDSPLHF. The full variable domain, its missing parts supplied by reference TRBV5-6 and TRBJ1-6, is DAGVTQSPTHLIKTRGQQVTLRCSPKSGHDTVSWYQQALGQGPQFIFQYYEEEERQRGNFPDRFSGHQFPNYSSELNVNALLLGDSALYLCASSLERGDSPLHFGNGTRLTVT.

The rearrangement joins TRBV19 to TRBJ2-7; no clear D. The CDR3 length is 14 residues. V lost 4 bases to trimming and J lost 1 base, with 11 bases between them. The germline V gene has CDR1 LNHDA and CDR2 SQIVND (reference sequence). The CDR3 sequence is CASSTSDGSYEQYF. CDR3 in DNA: TGTGCCAGTAGTACATCGGACGGATCCTACGAGCAGTACTTC.

The sample holds many counts of this clonotype. V and J are TRBV20-1 and TRBJ2-5; D possibly matches TRBD1 or TRBD2 (5 bases each). Germline V gives CDR1 DFQATT, CDR2 SNEGSKA (reference sequence). This CDR3 spans 13 amino acids. Deletions cut 4 bases from V and 1 base from J, with 10 bases between. The CDR3 DNA reads as TGCAGTGCTACGGGGACGGCCCAAGAGACCCAGTACTTC. It is translated as CSATGTAQETQYF.

This chain joins TRBV20-1 and TRBJ2-7; 8 bases are a match to TRBD2. The germline V gene encodes CDR1 DFQATT and CDR2 SNEGSKA (reference sequence). This CDR3 is 15 amino acids long. After removal of 0 bases from V and 5 bases from J, the junction contained 9 bases not matched to a gene. CDR3 DNA sequence: TGCAGTGCTAGAGAGCCAGCGGGAGTACTTGACGAGCAGTACTTC. Residues: CSAREPAGVLDEQYF.

This clonotype has only a few counts. The V gene is TRBV29-1, the J gene TRBJ2-5; possible D gene TRBD1, 6 bases. Germline V gene sequence: CDR1 SQVTM, CDR2 ANQGSEA. CDR3 size: 12 residues. Trimming cost V 8 bases and J 4 bases, with 14 bases left between them. The CDR3 coding sequence is TGCAGCTGCGAGGGGGTCGGAGAGACCCAGTACTTC. It encodes CSCEGVGETQYF.

The chain couples TRBV2 to TRBJ2-7, with 12 bases lining up with TRBD1. J gave up 6 bases and V 1 base, and 4 bases lay outside the gene matches. In germline, CDR1 is SNHLY, CDR2 FYNNEI. CDR3 length: 15 amino acids. The CDR3 sequence: CASSEGGTGGGEQYF. The CDR3 bases are TGTGCCAGCAGTGAAGGTGGGACAGGGGGCGGCGAGCAGTACTTC.

This clonotype was seen a few times. This rearrangement joins TRBV5-5 to TRBJ1-2; D possibly corresponds to TRBD1 (6 bases). The germline gives CDR1 SGHKS, CDR2 YYEKEE (reference sequence). The CDR3 length is 14 residues. Trimming cost V 0 bases and J 5 bases, with 11 bases left between them. Here the CDR3 reads CASSLGRGSYGYTF. CDR3 nucleotide sequence: TGTGCCAGCAGCTTGGGAAGGGGGTCATATGGCTACACCTTC.